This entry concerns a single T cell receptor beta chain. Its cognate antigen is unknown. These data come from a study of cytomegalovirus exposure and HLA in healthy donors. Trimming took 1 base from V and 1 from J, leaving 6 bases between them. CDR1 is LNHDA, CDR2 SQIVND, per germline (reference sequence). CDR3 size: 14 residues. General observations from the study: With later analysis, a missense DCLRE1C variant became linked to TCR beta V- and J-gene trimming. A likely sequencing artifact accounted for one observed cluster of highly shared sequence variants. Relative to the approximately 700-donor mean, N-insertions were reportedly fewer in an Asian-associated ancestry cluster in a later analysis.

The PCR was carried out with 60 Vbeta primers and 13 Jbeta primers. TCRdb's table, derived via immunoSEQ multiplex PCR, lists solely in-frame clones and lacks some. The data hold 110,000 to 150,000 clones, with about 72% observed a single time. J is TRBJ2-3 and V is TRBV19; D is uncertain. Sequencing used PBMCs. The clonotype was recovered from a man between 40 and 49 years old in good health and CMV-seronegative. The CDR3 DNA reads TGTGCCAGTAGTATAGTTGGCCGCACAGATACGCAGTATTTT. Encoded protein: CASSIVGRTDTQYF.